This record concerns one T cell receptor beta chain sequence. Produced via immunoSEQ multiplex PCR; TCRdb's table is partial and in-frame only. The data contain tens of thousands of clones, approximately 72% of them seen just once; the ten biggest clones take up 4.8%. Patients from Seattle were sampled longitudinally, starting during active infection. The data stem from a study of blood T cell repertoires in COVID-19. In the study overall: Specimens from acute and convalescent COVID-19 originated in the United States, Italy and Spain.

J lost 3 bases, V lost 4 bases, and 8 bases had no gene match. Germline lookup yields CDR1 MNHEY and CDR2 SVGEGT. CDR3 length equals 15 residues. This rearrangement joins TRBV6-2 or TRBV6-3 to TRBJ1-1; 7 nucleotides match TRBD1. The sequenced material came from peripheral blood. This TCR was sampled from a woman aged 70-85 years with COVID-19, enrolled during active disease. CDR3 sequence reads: CASSSRGVGDTEAFF. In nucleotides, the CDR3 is TGTGCCAGCAGTTCCAGGGGGGTAGGCGACACTGAAGCTTTCTTT.